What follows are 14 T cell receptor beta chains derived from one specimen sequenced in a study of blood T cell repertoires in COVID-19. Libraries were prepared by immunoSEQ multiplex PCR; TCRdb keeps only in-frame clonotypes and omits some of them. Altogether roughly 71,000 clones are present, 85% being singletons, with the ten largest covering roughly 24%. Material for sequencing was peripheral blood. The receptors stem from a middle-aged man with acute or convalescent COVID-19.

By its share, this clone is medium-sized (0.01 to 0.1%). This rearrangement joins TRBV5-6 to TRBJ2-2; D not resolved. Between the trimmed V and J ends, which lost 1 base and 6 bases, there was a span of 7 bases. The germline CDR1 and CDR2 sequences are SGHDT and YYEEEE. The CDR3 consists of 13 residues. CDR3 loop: CASSLRVAGELFF. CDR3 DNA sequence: TGTGCCAGCAGCTTGAGAGTCGCCGGGGAGCTGTTTTTT.

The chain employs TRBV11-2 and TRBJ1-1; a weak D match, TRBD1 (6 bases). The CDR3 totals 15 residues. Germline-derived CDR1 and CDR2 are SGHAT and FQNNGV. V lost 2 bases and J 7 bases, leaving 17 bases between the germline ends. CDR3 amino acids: CASSLLPGEYHEAFF. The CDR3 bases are TGTGCCAGCAGCTTATTGCCAGGGGAATACCATGAAGCTTTCTTT.

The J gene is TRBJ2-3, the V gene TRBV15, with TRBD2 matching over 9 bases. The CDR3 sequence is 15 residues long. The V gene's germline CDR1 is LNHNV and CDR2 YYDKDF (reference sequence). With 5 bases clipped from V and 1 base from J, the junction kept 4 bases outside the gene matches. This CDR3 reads CATSVERGGTDTQYF. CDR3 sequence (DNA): TGTGCCACCAGCGTAGAGCGGGGGGGCACAGATACGCAGTATTTT.

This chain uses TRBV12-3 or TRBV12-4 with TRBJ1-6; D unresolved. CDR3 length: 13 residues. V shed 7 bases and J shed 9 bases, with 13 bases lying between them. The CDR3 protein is CASMGGEFSPLHF. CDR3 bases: TGTGCCAGCATGGGTGGGGAGTTTTCACCCCTCCACTTT.

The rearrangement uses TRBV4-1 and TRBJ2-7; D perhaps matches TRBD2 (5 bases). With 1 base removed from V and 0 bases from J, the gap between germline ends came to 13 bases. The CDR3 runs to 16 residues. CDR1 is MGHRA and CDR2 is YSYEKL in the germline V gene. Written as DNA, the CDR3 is TGCGCCAGCAGCCAAGGAACGAGGGAATTCTCCTACGAGCAGTACTTC. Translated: CASSQGTREFSYEQYF.

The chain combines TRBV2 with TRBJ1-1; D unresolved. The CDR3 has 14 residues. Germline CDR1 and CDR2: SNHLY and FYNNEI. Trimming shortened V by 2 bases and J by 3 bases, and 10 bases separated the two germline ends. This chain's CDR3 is CASSESLSDTEAFF. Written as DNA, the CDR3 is TGTGCCAGCAGTGAAAGTTTGTCAGACACTGAAGCTTTCTTT.

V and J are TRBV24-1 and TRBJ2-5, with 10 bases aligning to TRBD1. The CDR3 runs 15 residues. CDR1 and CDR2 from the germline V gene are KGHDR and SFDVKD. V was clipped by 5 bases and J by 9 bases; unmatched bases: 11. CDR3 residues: CATSGTGGGEGAQYF. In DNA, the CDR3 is TGTGCCACCAGTGGGACAGGGGGTGGGGAAGGGGCCCAGTACTTC.

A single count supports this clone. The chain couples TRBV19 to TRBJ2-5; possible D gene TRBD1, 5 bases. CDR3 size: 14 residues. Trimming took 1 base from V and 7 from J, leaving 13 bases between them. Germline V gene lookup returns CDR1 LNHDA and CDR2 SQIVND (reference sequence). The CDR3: CASSIGQEGATQYF. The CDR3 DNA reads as TGTGCCAGTAGTATAGGGCAAGAAGGGGCGACCCAGTACTTC.

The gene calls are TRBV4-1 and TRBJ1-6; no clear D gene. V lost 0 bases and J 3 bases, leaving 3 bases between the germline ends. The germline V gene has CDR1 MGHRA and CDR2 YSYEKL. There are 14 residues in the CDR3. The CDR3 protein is CASSQDNYNSPLHF. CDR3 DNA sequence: TGCGCCAGCAGCCAAGATAACTATAATTCACCCCTCCACTTT.

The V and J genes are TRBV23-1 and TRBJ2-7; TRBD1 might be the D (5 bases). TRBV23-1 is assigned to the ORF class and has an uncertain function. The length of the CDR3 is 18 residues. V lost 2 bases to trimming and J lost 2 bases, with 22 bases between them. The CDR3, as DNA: TGCGCCAGCAGTCAAGAATCCCCTCAGGGCGAGGTAACCTACGAGCAGTACGTC. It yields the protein CASSQESPQGEVTYEQYV.

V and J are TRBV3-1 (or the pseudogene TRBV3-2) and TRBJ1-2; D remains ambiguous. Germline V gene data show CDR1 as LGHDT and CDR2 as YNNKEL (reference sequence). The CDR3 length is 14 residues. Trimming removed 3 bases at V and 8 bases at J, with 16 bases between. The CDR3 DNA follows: TGTGCCAGCAGCCATCCTAATCGGGAGGACGGCTACACCTTC. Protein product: CASSHPNREDGYTF.

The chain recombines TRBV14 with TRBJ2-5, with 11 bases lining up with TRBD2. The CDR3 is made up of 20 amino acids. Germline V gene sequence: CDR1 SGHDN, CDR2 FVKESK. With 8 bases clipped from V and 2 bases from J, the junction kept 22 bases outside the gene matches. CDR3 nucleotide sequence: TGTGCCAGCCCTCTTACTAGCGGGGGTAACGGGAGGGGTAGGCAAGAGACCCAGTACTTC. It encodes CASPLTSGGNGRGRQETQYF. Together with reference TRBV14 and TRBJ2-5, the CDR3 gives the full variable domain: EAGVTQFPSHSVIEKGQTVTLRCDPISGHDNLYWYRRVMGKEIKFLLHFVKESKQDESGMPNNRFLAERTGGTYSTLKVQPAELEDSGVYFCASPLTSGGNGRGRQETQYFGPGTRLLVL.

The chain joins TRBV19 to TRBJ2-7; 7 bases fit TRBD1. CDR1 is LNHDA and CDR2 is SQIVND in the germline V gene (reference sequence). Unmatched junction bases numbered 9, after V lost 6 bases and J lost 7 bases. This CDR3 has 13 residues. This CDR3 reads CASSNRQGVEQYF. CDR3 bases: TGTGCCAGTAGCAACCGACAGGGCGTTGAGCAGTACTTC.

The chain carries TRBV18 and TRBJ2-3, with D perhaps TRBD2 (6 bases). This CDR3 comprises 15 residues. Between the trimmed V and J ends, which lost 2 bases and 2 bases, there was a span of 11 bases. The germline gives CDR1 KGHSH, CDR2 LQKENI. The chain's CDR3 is CASSPATSFTDTQYF. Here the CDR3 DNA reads TGTGCCAGCTCACCAGCCACTAGCTTCACAGATACGCAGTATTTT.